This passage covers 26 T cell receptor beta chains from one sample sequenced in a study of blood T cells in healthy people across ages. Using a J-beta primer mix together with a sample-barcoded 5' primer, a second PCR was run for roughly 6 to 12 cycles. One entry per CDR3 protein, called by TCRdb with MiXCR from the 5' RACE reads. The sample contains nearly 1 million distinct CDR3 sequences, 51% of which appear only once. Sequencing used blood. Receptor source: a woman in her sixties in good health.

This chain uses TRBV12-3 or TRBV12-4 with TRBJ1-2; D gene uncertain. Trimming left V 3 bases short and J 1 base short, with 15 bases between. The CDR3 is 16 residues long. CDR3 amino acids: CASSFVYEALNYGYTF. As DNA, the CDR3 is TGTGCCAGCAGTTTTGTGTATGAAGCCCTTAACTATGGCTACACCTTC.

J is TRBJ2-6 and V is TRBV7-9; D unclear. The CDR3 is 15 amino acids. V was pared by 5 bases and J by 4 bases, with 12 bases between. The germline gives CDR1 SEHNR, CDR2 FQNEAQ (reference sequence). The DNA for the CDR3 is TGTGCCAGCAGCCAGCTAGTTTCAGGGGCCAACGTCCTGACTTTC. Protein: CASSQLVSGANVLTF.

V usage is TRBV29-1 and J usage is TRBJ2-1, with a tentative D call TRBD1 (8 bases). Germline V gives CDR1 SQVTM, CDR2 ANQGSEA. The V gene lost 4 bases and the J gene lost 8 bases, with 12 bases spanning the gap. The CDR3 length is 12 residues. DNA of the CDR3: TGCAGCGTTGGGGGGGGACAGGATGAGCAGTTCTTC. Protein: CSVGGGQDEQFF.

The chain carries TRBV28 and TRBJ2-5; 11 bases are a match to TRBD2. J was trimmed by 5 bases and V by 6 bases; bases with no gene match: 5. Per germline, CDR1 MDHEN and CDR2 SYDVKM. This CDR3 spans 14 amino acids. The CDR3 DNA follows: TGTGCCAGCAGCCCGGCTAGCGGGAGGGAGACCCAGTACTTC. The encoded protein is CASSPASGRETQYF. Full variable domain (outside the CDR3, taken from reference TRBV28 and TRBJ2-5): DVKVTQSSRYLVKRTGEKVFLECVQDMDHENMFWYRQDPGLGLRLIYFSYDVKMKEKGDIPEGYSVSREKKERFSLILESASTNQTSMYLCASSPASGRETQYFGPGTRLLVL.

This clonotype was counted a few times. The rearrangement uses TRBV28 and TRBJ2-4; D is possibly TRBD1 (6 bases). CDR1 is MDHEN, CDR2 SYDVKM, per germline. The CDR3 sequence is 15 residues long. The V end was cut by 6 bases, the J end by 0 bases, with 12 bases between. CDR3 loop: CASSIQGLAKNIQYF. Here the CDR3 DNA reads TGTGCCAGCAGCATACAGGGTTTAGCCAAAAACATTCAGTACTTC.

The chain is built from TRBV30 and TRBJ2-6; D remains ambiguous. The germline V and J ends were trimmed by 5 bases and 0 bases, with 5 bases remaining between them. Germline V lookup: CDR1 GTSNPN, CDR2 SVGIG (reference sequence). There are 13 residues in the CDR3. The CDR3 protein is CAWGSSGANVLTF. The CDR3 nucleotides read TGTGCCTGGGGTAGCTCTGGGGCCAACGTCCTGACTTTC.

The chain uses TRBV5-5 and TRBJ2-5; 8 bases are a match to TRBD1. The assigned J gene may be wrong: the sequence end matches TRBJ2-7 better. The germline V gene has CDR1 SGHKS and CDR2 YYEKEE (reference sequence). CDR3 length equals 16 residues. DNA of the CDR3: TGTGCCAGCAGCTTACGACTCGACAGGGGCGGGTACGAGCAGTACTTC. This gives the protein CASSLRLDRGGYEQYF.

The gene calls are TRBV6-5 and TRBJ1-5; 10 bases are shared with TRBD1. In germline, CDR1 is MNHEY, CDR2 SVGAGI. The junction had 14 bases not matched to a gene; V was cut back by 2 bases and J by 7 bases. This CDR3 comprises 18 residues. CDR3 nucleotides: TGTGCCAGCAGTTACCCGACAGGGGGCCGGACCCCCCAACAGCCCCAGCATTTT. It specifies CASSYPTGGRTPQQPQHF.

A remark on this clonotype: The junction departs from germline at one end; a sequencing error may be responsible. This sequence joins TRBV20-1 and TRBJ2-1, with 11 bases lining up with TRBD2. Germline assignment: CDR1 DFQATT and CDR2 SNEGSKA (reference sequence). This CDR3 contains 16 residues. The CDR3 here is CSVRLAGRVTYNEQFF. The CDR3 DNA is TGCAGTGTTAGACTAGCGGGGAGGGTCACCTACAATGAGCAGTTCTTC.

The V gene is TRBV20-1, the J gene TRBJ2-1; D call uncertain. Per germline, CDR1 DFQATT and CDR2 SNEGSKA (reference sequence). The V end lost 5 bases, the J end lost 6 bases, and 14 bases lay between the germline ends. The CDR3 covers 13 residues. CDR3 bases: TGCAGTGCTCCCCGTCTTGGAGCCAATGAGCAGTTCTTC. Protein sequence: CSAPRLGANEQFF.

The chain links TRBV4-3 to TRBJ1-2, with D perhaps matching TRBD1 (6 bases). V lost 1 base and J 1 base, leaving 10 bases between the germline ends. Germline values: CDR1 LGHNA, CDR2 YSLEER. This CDR3 has 15 amino acids. The chain's CDR3 is CASSQVQGVNYGYTF. The CDR3 coding sequence is TGCGCCAGCAGCCAAGTACAGGGAGTTAACTATGGCTACACCTTC.

The V gene is TRBV3-1, the J gene TRBJ2-7; D might be TRBD1 (6 bases). Germline V gene data show CDR1 as LGHDT and CDR2 as YNNKEL (reference sequence). The CDR3 has 13 residues. Trimming took 5 bases from V and 8 from J, leaving 16 bases between them. For the CDR3, the DNA is TGTGCCAGCAGCGCCCAGGAAGGGGGTAAGCAGTACTTC. Amino acid sequence: CASSAQEGGKQYF.

This clonotype has a count of ten or more. The junction does not match germline at one end; this may be a read error. The gene calls are TRBV7-2 and TRBJ2-5, with 11 bases fitting TRBD2. This CDR3 is built from 14 residues. Per germline, CDR1 SGHTA and CDR2 FQGNSA. This CDR3 reads CASSLAGGWETQYF. The CDR3 nucleotides read TGTGCCAGCAGCCTAGCGGGAGGTTGGGAGACCCAGTACTTC.

V and J are TRBV25-1 and TRBJ2-2, with TRBD1 identical over 9 bases. V was pared by 2 bases and J by 5 bases, with 3 bases of the junction left unmatched. Germline lookup yields CDR1 MGHDK and CDR2 SYGVNS. The CDR3 totals 15 residues. The CDR3 nucleotides read TGTGCCAGCAGTGAACGGGACAGGGATACCGGGGAGCTGTTTTTT. It yields the protein CASSERDRDTGELFF.

The V call is TRBV11-2, the J call TRBJ2-1; D unclear. Germline values: CDR1 SGHAT, CDR2 FQNNGV. V was trimmed by 1 base and J by 5 bases, leaving 6 bases between them. This CDR3 is 13 amino acids long. CDR3 loop: CASSLVPHNEQFF. The CDR3 DNA reads TGTGCCAGCAGCTTAGTTCCCCACAATGAGCAGTTCTTC.

The chain links TRBV5-1 to TRBJ2-1; D call uncertain. V gave up 0 bases and J gave up 0 bases, with 7 bases separating them. Germline V gene sequence: CDR1 SGHRS, CDR2 YFSETQ. The CDR3 is 15 amino acids. Written as DNA, the CDR3 is TGCGCCAGCAGCTTGGAGTCACGCTCCTACAATGAGCAGTTCTTC. Translating gives CASSLESRSYNEQFF.

This clonotype has more than one count but fewer than ten. The rearrangement uses TRBV27 and TRBJ1-6; unclear D gene. The germline V gene encodes CDR1 MNHEY and CDR2 SMNVEV (reference sequence). The CDR3 covers 13 residues. Trimming removed 3 bases from V and 11 bases from J, with 11 bases in between. The chain's CDR3 is CASSFSAETPLHF. The DNA of the CDR3 is TGTGCCAGCAGTTTTTCCGCGGAGACACCCCTCCACTTT.

In DNA, the CDR3 is TGTGCCAGTAGTACCCTAGAACGGGTTTCGGGCTACACCTTC. Encoded protein: CASSTLERVSGYTF. V usage is TRBV19 and J usage is TRBJ1-2, with D uncertain. Germline lookup yields CDR1 LNHDA and CDR2 SQIVND (reference sequence). CDR3 length: 14 amino acids. V was shortened by 4 bases and J by 8 bases, with 17 bases between the two germline ends.

The chain is built from TRBV7-2 and TRBJ2-5, with D maybe TRBD2 (5 bases). The CDR3 is 14 residues long. The germline gives CDR1 SGHTA, CDR2 FQGNSA. V lost 2 bases to trimming and J lost 11 bases, with 18 bases between them. CDR3 DNA: TGTGCCAGCAGCTTATCGAGGGAACAAAATGAGCAGTACTTC. Protein product: CASSLSREQNEQYF. Full variable domain (remainder filled in from reference TRBV7-2 and TRBJ2-5): GAGVSQSPSNKVTEKGKDVELRCDPISGHTALYWYRQSLGQGLEFLIYFQGNSAPDKSGLPSDRFSAERTGGSVSTLTIQRTQQEDSAVYLCASSLSREQNEQYFGPGTRLLVL.

The chain uses TRBV29-1 and TRBJ2-5; TRBD2 is a possible D gene (5 bases). Trimming took off 5 bases at V and 11 bases at J, with 15 bases between the two ends. The CDR3 is 11 amino acids. CDR1 is SQVTM, CDR2 ANQGSEA, per germline. In DNA form, the CDR3 reads TGCAGCGTTTCGACCCCCGGGGAGCAGTACTTC. This gives the protein CSVSTPGEQYF.

In this sample, this clonotype turned up once. The chain is built from TRBV7-9 and TRBJ2-5, with 9 bases matching TRBD2. Germline loops: CDR1 SEHNR, CDR2 FQNEAQ (reference sequence). Trimming cost V 2 bases and J 1 base; bases outside gene matches: 8. The CDR3 loop spans 17 amino acids. CDR3 residues: CASSLLHTSGFQETQYF. Written as DNA, the CDR3 is TGTGCCAGCAGCTTATTACACACTAGCGGGTTCCAAGAGACCCAGTACTTC.

This sequence joins TRBV4-1 and TRBJ2-1; 10 nucleotides match TRBD2. The CDR3 is 16 residues long. Germline V gene data show CDR1 as MGHRA and CDR2 as YSYEKL. The trim removed 5 bases at V and 5 bases at J, leaving 9 bases unmatched. CDR3 in DNA: TGCGCCAGCAGCTACTCAGCGGGAGGGCCAAACAATGAGCAGTTCTTC. As protein: CASSYSAGGPNNEQFF.

The J gene is TRBJ2-3, the V gene TRBV3-1, with 10 nucleotides matching TRBD2. V dropped 0 bases and J dropped 6; count of bases not matched to a gene: 3. The V gene's germline CDR1 is LGHDT and CDR2 YNNKEL (reference sequence). The CDR3 runs 15 residues. DNA of the CDR3: TGTGCCAGCAGCCAAGAAGGACTAGCGGCCGATACGCAGTATTTT. It codes for CASSQEGLAADTQYF.

This clonotype was detected only a few times. The CDR3, as DNA: TGTGCCAGCAGTTTTACGGGACAGGGGGCGCGTGGCTACACCTTC. This translates into CASSFTGQGARGYTF. The chain recombines TRBV12-3 or TRBV12-4 with TRBJ1-2, with 12 bases aligning to TRBD1. V was clipped by 3 bases and J by 7 bases; unmatched bases: 6. The CDR3 contains 15 residues.

A few counts support this clonotype. This chain links TRBV7-9 with TRBJ2-5, with D possibly being TRBD1 or TRBD2 (6 bases each). The germline gives CDR1 SEHNR, CDR2 FQNEAQ (reference sequence). This CDR3 spans 14 amino acids. The V gene lost 4 bases and the J gene lost 5 bases, with 14 bases spanning the gap. CDR3: CASSSGAVGETQYF. Written as DNA, the CDR3 is TGTGCCAGCAGCTCGGGGGCAGTCGGGGAGACCCAGTACTTC.

The V call is TRBV4-2, the J call TRBJ2-5; 9 nucleotides align to TRBD2. The length of the CDR3 is 15 residues. After removal of 0 bases from V and 11 bases from J, the junction contained 10 bases not matched to a gene. Germline CDR1 and CDR2: LGHNA and YNFKEQ. CDR3 amino acids: CASSQDQAGGPFQYF. The CDR3 DNA sequence: TGTGCCAGCAGCCAAGATCAGGCGGGAGGGCCGTTTCAGTACTTC.